Each of the 4 T cell receptor beta chains below was sequenced from the same sample in a study of T cells in Graves' hyperthyroidism and ophthalmopathy. From RNA transcripts, TCR beta CDR3 regions were amplified. An initial round of RT-PCR targeting the TCR CDR3 relied on the HTBI primer set. TCRdb called the multiplex PCR reads again in MiXCR, with one record for every CDR3 protein. Among some 200,000 distinct CDR3 sequences listed, roughly 17% were seen once. Material for sequencing was blood. The receptors derive from a man aged 50 or older with Graves' hyperthyroidism.

This clonotype was detected ten times or more. The chain couples TRBV3-1 to TRBJ2-1; D gene unclear. Germline CDR1 LGHDT, CDR2 YNNKEL (reference sequence). The CDR3 loop spans 11 amino acids. Trimming shortened V by 1 base and J by 11 bases, and 6 bases separated the two germline ends. The CDR3 DNA is TGTGCCAGCAGCCAAGGCGGTAAGCAGTTCTTC. Protein: CASSQGGKQFF.

This clonotype was seen only a few times. This chain links TRBV3-1 with TRBJ2-1; possible D gene TRBD2, 5 bases. The CDR3 totals 13 residues. Per the germline V gene, CDR1 is LGHDT and CDR2 is YNNKEL (reference sequence). V was cut by 0 bases and J by 7 bases, with 7 bases left in between. CDR3 bases: TGTGCCAGCAGCCAAGATCGGAGGAATGAGCAGTTCTTC. Translation: CASSQDRRNEQFF.

In its sample, this clonotype was seen a few times. The V gene is TRBV3-1, the J gene TRBJ2-1; TRBD2 matches 7 bases. This CDR3 has 16 amino acids. Germline assignment: CDR1 LGHDT and CDR2 YNNKEL (reference sequence). V lost 2 bases, J lost 0 bases, and 4 bases stayed unmatched. DNA of the CDR3: TGTGCCAGCAGCCAACCGACTAGCAGCTCCTACAATGAGCAGTTCTTC. Translated: CASSQPTSSSYNEQFF.

This clonotype appeared many times. V is TRBV20-1 and J is TRBJ2-3; TRBD2 matches at 8 bases. The CDR3 contains 15 residues. Per the germline V gene, CDR1 is DFQATT and CDR2 is SNEGSKA (reference sequence). Trimming took 1 base from V and 8 from J; bases not matched to a gene: 11. CDR3 amino acids: CSARGPGLGSATQYF. CDR3 DNA sequence: TGCAGTGCTAGAGGCCCGGGACTAGGGTCTGCTACGCAGTATTTT.